This TCR beta chain was identified in a study of cytotoxic CD8 clonotypes in ibrutinib-treated CLL. As for the study in general: Per sample, productive templates averaged 255,043 and productive rearrangements averaged about 100,000.

This CDR3 has 11 residues. The germline gives CDR1 DFQATT, CDR2 SNEGSKA (reference sequence). The trim removed 1 base at V and 7 bases at J, leaving 1 base unmatched. Researchers set a sequencing depth target of 1 in 200,000 to 1 in 1 million T cells. The repertoire was sequenced with immunoSEQ multiplex PCR; TCRdb's copy has only in-frame clones and lacks some. The sample consists of 250,000 or so clones, less than 75% of them appearing once. This chain uses TRBV20-1 with TRBJ2-7, with 7 bases identical to TRBD2. The source was PBMCs, collected after 24 months of ibrutinib treatment. The receptor's source is a human donor with chronic lymphocytic leukemia. DNA for the CDR3: TGCAGTGCTAGAGTCGGGAGGGAGCAGTACTTC. This sequence encodes CSARVGREQYF.